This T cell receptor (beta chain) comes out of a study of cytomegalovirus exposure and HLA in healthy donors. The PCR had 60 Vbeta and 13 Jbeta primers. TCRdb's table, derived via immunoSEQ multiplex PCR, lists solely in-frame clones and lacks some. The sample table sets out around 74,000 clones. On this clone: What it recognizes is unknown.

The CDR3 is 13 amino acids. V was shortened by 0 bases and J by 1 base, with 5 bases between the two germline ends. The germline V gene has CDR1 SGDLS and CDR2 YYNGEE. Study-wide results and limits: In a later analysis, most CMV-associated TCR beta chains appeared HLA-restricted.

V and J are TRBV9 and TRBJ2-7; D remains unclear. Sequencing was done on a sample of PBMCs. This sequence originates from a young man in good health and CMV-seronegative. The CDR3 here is CASSVVQSYEQYF. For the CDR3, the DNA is TGTGCCAGCAGCGTAGTACAATCCTACGAGCAGTACTTC.